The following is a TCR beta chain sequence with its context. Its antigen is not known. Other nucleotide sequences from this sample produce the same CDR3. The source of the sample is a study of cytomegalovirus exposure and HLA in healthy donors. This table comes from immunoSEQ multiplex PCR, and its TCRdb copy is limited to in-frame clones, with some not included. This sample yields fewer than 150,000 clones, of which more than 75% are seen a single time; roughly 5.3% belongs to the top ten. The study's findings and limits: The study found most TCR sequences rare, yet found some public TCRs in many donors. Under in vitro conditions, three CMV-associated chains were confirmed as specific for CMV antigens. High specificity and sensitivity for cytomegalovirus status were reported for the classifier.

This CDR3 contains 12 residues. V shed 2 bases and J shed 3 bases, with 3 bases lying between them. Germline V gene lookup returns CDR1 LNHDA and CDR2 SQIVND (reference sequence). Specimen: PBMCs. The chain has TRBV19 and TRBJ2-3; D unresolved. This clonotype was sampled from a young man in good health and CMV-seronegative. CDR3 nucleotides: TGTGCCAGTAGTATATCGACAGATACGCAGTATTTT. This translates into CASSISTDTQYF.